These T cell receptor beta chains were read from a single sample in a study of blood T cell repertoires in COVID-19. TCRdb keeps only in-frame clones here, not all; method: immunoSEQ multiplex PCR. The table shows tens of thousands of clones, with about 85% occurring only once. The sequencing input was peripheral blood. The source is a man between 60 and 70 years old with acute or convalescent COVID-19. Each CDR3 is given with its conserved first and last residue. A D gene is named only where the DNA matches it firmly. Not all rows give a size; the values are once, few, many and, for expanded clones, a class.

cdr3_aa	cdr3_nt	clone_size	j_call	d_call	v_call
CASSGTGGFTQYF	TGTGCCAGTAGTGGGACGGGGGGCTTCACGCAGTATTTT	NA	TRBJ2-3	NA	TRBV19
CAYTPGPYGYTF	TGTGCCTATACACCAGGGCCTTATGGCTACACCTTC	NA	TRBJ1-2	NA	TRBV30
CSSSRGTEAFF	TGCAGCTCCAGCAGGGGTACTGAAGCTTTCTTT	NA	TRBJ1-1	NA	TRBV29-1
CAMGQAPEQPQHF	TGTGCCATGGGACAGGCACCCGAACAGCCCCAGCATTTT	NA	TRBJ1-5	TRBD1	TRBV10-3
CASTIDSNTGELFF	TGTGCCAGCACAATAGACAGTAACACCGGGGAGCTGTTTTTT	NA	TRBJ2-2	NA	TRBV6-6
CASSGTGGGLKNTEAFF	TGTGCCAGCAGTGGAACAGGGGGCGGGTTAAAAAACACTGAAGCTTTCTTT	NA	TRBJ1-1	TRBD1	TRBV6-1
CSVEGASGGVGADTQYF	TGCAGCGTTGAAGGTGCTAGCGGGGGGGTTGGAGCAGATACGCAGTATTTT	NA	TRBJ2-3	TRBD2	TRBV29-1
CASTYESSYGYTF	TGTGCCAGTACCTATGAGTCCTCCTATGGCTACACCTTC	NA	TRBJ1-2	NA	TRBV19
CASSLGGQGSVEQYF	TGTGCCAGCAGCTTAGGAGGACAGGGTTCGGTCGAGCAGTACTTC	NA	TRBJ2-7	TRBD1	TRBV7-6
CASSQDARTGWNGYTF	TGCGCCAGCAGCCAAGATGCCCGGACAGGGTGGAATGGCTACACCTTC	once	TRBJ1-2	TRBD1	TRBV4-3
CASSLWTGNEAFF	TGCGCCAGCAGTCTCTGGACAGGGAATGAAGCTTTCTTT	NA	TRBJ1-1	TRBD1	TRBV5-1
CASSSVSNYGYTF	TGTGCCAGCAGTTCAGTGTCTAACTATGGCTACACCTTC	few	TRBJ1-2	NA	TRBV7-2
CSAKLQNTEAFF	TGCAGCGCCAAATTACAGAACACTGAAGCTTTCTTT	once	TRBJ1-1	NA	TRBV29-1
CASSSLYEEKNTEAFF	TGCGCCAGCAGTTCCTTGTACGAAGAGAAGAACACTGAAGCTTTCTTT	NA	TRBJ1-1	NA	TRBV10-1
CASERQGTTYGYTF	TGTGCTAGTGAAAGACAGGGGACCACCTATGGCTACACCTTC	NA	TRBJ1-2	TRBD1	TRBV12-5
CASSPPGQGAYEQYF	TGTGCCAGCAGTCCACCGGGACAGGGGGCCTACGAGCAGTACTTC	NA	TRBJ2-7	TRBD1	TRBV6-2/TRBV6-3
CASSEGSTGNEQFF	TGTGCCAGCAGTGAGGGATCAACGGGGAATGAGCAGTTCTTC	NA	TRBJ2-1	NA	TRBV6-1
CASSIGRTEAFF	TGTGCCAGTAGTATTGGGAGGACTGAAGCTTTCTTT	few	TRBJ1-1	NA	TRBV19
CASSLDLGLGGGYTF	TGCGCCAGCAGCTTGGATTTAGGACTCGGAGGGGGCTACACCTTC	NA	TRBJ1-2	NA	TRBV5-1
CASSYADIAGNTIYF	TGTGCCAGCAGTTACGCAGACATAGCTGGAAACACCATATATTTT	few	TRBJ1-3	NA	TRBV6-6
CASSYTGAAGANVLTF	TGTGCCAGCAGTTACACAGGGGCTGCTGGGGCCAACGTCCTGACTTTC	NA	TRBJ2-6	TRBD1	TRBV6-6
CASSQMNRPLNYGYTF	TGTGCCAGCAGCCAAATGAACAGGCCACTTAACTATGGCTACACCTTC	NA	TRBJ1-2	NA	TRBV3-1/TRBV3-2
CASSQTSGVVYNEQFF	TGTGCCAGCAGCCAGACTAGCGGGGTCGTTTACAATGAGCAGTTCTTC	NA	TRBJ2-1	TRBD2	TRBV7-2
CASLTGGNTEAFF	TGTGCCAGCCTAACGGGGGGGAACACTGAAGCTTTCTTT	NA	TRBJ1-1	NA	TRBV6-6
CAWGPTAYEQYF	TGTGCCTGGGGCCCCACAGCCTACGAGCAGTACTTC	NA	TRBJ2-7	NA	TRBV30
CASSPMDRVTEAFF	TGCGCCAGCAGCCCGATGGACAGGGTCACTGAAGCTTTCTTT	NA	TRBJ1-1	TRBD1	TRBV5-1
CASLAGGAPITEAFF	TGTGCCAGCTTGGCGGGGGGGGCGCCGATCACTGAAGCTTTCTTT	NA	TRBJ1-1	NA	TRBV27
CASSLGTGNTEAFF	TGTGCCAGCAGCTTAGGCACAGGGAACACTGAAGCTTTCTTT	medium-sized	TRBJ1-1	NA	TRBV7-8
CASSVTGGWGYTF	TGTGCCAGCAGCGTTACAGGGGGTTGGGGCTACACCTTC	NA	TRBJ1-2	TRBD1	TRBV9
CAWSVYPLAGQYF	TGTGCCTGGAGTGTATATCCCTTAGCGGGCCAGTACTTC	medium-sized	TRBJ2-4	TRBD2	TRBV30
CASSYVTGINQPQHF	TGTGCCAGCAGTTACGTTACAGGTATCAATCAGCCCCAGCATTTT	NA	TRBJ1-5	NA	TRBV6-5
CASSLVSGGTSGTDTQYF	TGCGCCAGCAGCTTGGTTAGTGGGGGGACTAGCGGCACAGATACGCAGTATTTT	NA	TRBJ2-3	TRBD2	TRBV5-1
CATSGPGGGVNTEAFF	TGTGCCACCAGTGGCCCTGGGGGGGGCGTTAACACTGAAGCTTTCTTT	NA	TRBJ1-1	NA	TRBV24-1
CASSLEFAGGLSKNIQYF	TGTGCCAGCAGCTTGGAATTTGCGGGGGGCCTTTCCAAAAACATTCAGTACTTC	once	TRBJ2-4	TRBD2	TRBV7-8
CAGGTANTGELFF	TGTGCCGGGGGGACAGCGAACACCGGGGAGCTGTTTTTT	NA	TRBJ2-2	NA	TRBV13
CASSLFAQVSHSGANVLTF	TGTGCCAGCAGCTTATTTGCTCAGGTCTCCCACTCTGGGGCCAACGTCCTGACTTTC	NA	TRBJ2-6	NA	TRBV7-2
CATSGTENYGYTF	TGTGCCACCAGCGGGACAGAAAACTATGGCTACACCTTC	once	TRBJ1-2	TRBD1	TRBV15
CASSLYTGEGYTF	TGTGCCAGCAGCCTTTACACGGGGGAGGGCTACACCTTC	NA	TRBJ1-2	NA	TRBV3-1/TRBV3-2
CASSLGLAGGQETQYF	TGTGCCAGCAGCCTGGGACTAGCGGGGGGTCAAGAGACCCAGTACTTC	NA	TRBJ2-5	TRBD2	TRBV3-1/TRBV3-2
CASSEGLAGTEGELFF	TGCGCCAGCAGCGAGGGACTAGCGGGGACAGAAGGGGAGCTGTTTTTT	once	TRBJ2-2	TRBD2	TRBV5-1
CASRPPNKNTGELFF	TGTGCCAGCAGACCCCCCAACAAGAACACCGGGGAGCTGTTTTTT	NA	TRBJ2-2	NA	TRBV6-6
CASSLGRSHEKLFF	TGTGCCAGCAGCTTAGGCCGGTCCCATGAAAAACTGTTTTTT	NA	TRBJ1-4	NA	TRBV7-2
CASSLFWPGTGDARNQPQHF	TGTGCCAGCAGTTTATTCTGGCCCGGGACAGGGGACGCGCGCAATCAGCCCCAGCATTTT	once	TRBJ1-5	TRBD1	TRBV27
CASSFPQGPNTGELFF	TGTGCCAGCAGCTTCCCGCAGGGTCCGAACACCGGGGAGCTGTTTTTT	NA	TRBJ2-2	NA	TRBV5-4
CAIRSTSNQPQHF	TGTGCCATCCGTTCTACTAGCAATCAGCCCCAGCATTTT	once	TRBJ1-5	NA	TRBV10-3
CASSVAGGGYTEAFF	TGTGCCAGCAGCGTAGCGGGGGGCGGGTACACTGAAGCTTTCTTT	once	TRBJ1-1	NA	TRBV9
CASSGVPGSPLHF	TGTGCCAGTAGTGGAGTCCCCGGGTCACCCCTCCACTTT	NA	TRBJ1-6	NA	TRBV19
CASSHTGNAFF	TGTGCCAGCAGCCACACAGGGAATGCTTTCTTT	NA	TRBJ1-1	NA	TRBV14
CASSPRYNEQFF	TGTGCCAGCAGTCCCCGCTACAATGAGCAGTTCTTC	NA	TRBJ2-1	NA	TRBV12-3/TRBV12-4
CASSQAVTTGGELFF	TGCGCCAGCAGCCAAGCGGTCACGACAGGCGGGGAGCTGTTTTTT	NA	TRBJ2-2	NA	TRBV4-3
CASSPGQGASMAEGYTF	TGTGCCAGCAGCCCAGGACAGGGCGCCTCCATGGCCGAAGGCTACACCTTC	few	TRBJ1-2	TRBD1	TRBV5-4
CASSLATGGVDTEAFF	TGTGCCAGCAGCCTTGCGACAGGGGGGGTGGACACTGAAGCTTTCTTT	once	TRBJ1-1	TRBD1	TRBV6-2/TRBV6-3
CASSSLESNQPQHF	TGTGCCAGCAGTTCCCTGGAGAGCAATCAGCCCCAGCATTTT	NA	TRBJ1-5	NA	TRBV6-2/TRBV6-3
CASSWGGLSNQPQHF	TGTGCCAGTAGTTGGGGGGGACTTAGCAATCAGCCCCAGCATTTT	NA	TRBJ1-5	NA	TRBV19
CASSREQGVGTEAFF	TGCGCCAGCAGCCGGGAACAGGGCGTAGGTACTGAAGCTTTCTTT	NA	TRBJ1-1	NA	TRBV4-3
CAWATGRGTEAFF	TGTGCCTGGGCCACAGGGAGGGGCACTGAAGCTTTCTTT	NA	TRBJ1-1	NA	TRBV30
CASSPIGESYEQYF	TGTGCCAGCAGCCCCATCGGGGAGAGCTACGAGCAGTACTTC	NA	TRBJ2-7	NA	TRBV7-9
CSVESGGPEAFF	TGCAGCGTTGAAAGTGGGGGCCCTGAAGCTTTCTTT	few	TRBJ1-1	NA	TRBV29-1
CAWSVGSSPNYGYTF	TGTGCCTGGAGTGTAGGGAGCAGTCCGAACTATGGCTACACCTTC	NA	TRBJ1-2	NA	TRBV30
CASSELSGQGGETQYF	TGTGCCAGCAGTGAACTTTCGGGACAGGGTGGAGAGACCCAGTACTTC	few	TRBJ2-5	TRBD1	TRBV25-1